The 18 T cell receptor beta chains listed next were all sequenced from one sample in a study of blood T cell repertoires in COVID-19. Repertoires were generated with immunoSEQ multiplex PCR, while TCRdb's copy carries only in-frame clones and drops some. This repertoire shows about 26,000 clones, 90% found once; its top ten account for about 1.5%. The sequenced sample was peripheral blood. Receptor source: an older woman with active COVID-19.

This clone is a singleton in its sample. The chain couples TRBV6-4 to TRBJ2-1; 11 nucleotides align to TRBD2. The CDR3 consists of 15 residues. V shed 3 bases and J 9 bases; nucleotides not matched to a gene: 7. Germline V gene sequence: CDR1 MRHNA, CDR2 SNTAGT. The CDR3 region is CASSELAGGSGEQFF. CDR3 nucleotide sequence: TGTGCCAGCAGTGAGCTAGCGGGAGGTTCTGGTGAGCAGTTCTTC.

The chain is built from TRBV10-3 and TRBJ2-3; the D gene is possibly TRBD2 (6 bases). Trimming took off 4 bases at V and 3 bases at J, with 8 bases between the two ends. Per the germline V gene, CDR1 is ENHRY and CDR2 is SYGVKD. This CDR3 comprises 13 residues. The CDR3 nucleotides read TGTGCCATCAGTGTCGCGGGGACAGATACGCAGTATTTT. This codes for CAISVAGTDTQYF.

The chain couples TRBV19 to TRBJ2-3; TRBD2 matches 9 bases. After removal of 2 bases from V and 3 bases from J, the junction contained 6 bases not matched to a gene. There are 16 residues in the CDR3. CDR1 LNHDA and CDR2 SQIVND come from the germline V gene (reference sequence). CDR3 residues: CASSIRRAGGTDTQYF. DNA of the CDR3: TGTGCCAGTAGTATACGCAGGGCGGGAGGGACAGATACGCAGTATTTT.

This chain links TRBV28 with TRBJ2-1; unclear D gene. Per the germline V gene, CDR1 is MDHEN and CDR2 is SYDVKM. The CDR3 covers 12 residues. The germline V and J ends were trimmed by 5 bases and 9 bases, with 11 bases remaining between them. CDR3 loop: CASSPHCAEQFF. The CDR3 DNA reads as TGTGCCAGCAGTCCCCATTGCGCTGAGCAGTTCTTC.

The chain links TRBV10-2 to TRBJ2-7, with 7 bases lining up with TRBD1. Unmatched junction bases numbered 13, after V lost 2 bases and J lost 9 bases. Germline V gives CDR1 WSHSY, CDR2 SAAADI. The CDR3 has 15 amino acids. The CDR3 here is CASSEPRTGGSGQYF. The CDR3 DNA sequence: TGCGCCAGCAGTGAGCCCCGGACAGGTGGCTCTGGGCAGTACTTC.

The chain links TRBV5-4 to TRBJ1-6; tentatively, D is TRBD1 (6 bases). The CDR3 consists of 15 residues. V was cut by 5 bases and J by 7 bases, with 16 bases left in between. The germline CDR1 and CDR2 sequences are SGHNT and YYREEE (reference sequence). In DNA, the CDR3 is TGTGCCAGCAGGAGCAGGGGAAGTGGGAATTCACCCCTCCACTTT. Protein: CASRSRGSGNSPLHF.

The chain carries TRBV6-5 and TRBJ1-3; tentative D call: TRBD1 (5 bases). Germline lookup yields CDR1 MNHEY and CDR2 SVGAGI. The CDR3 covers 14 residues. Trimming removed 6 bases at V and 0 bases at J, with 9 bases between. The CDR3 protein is CASSLDSSGNTIYF. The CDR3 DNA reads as TGTGCCAGCAGCCTTGACAGCTCTGGAAACACCATATATTTT.

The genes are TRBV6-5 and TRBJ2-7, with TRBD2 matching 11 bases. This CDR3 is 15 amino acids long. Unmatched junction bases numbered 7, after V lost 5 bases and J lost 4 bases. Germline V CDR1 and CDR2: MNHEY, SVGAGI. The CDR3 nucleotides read TGTGCCAGCAGTCAACTAGCGGGAGTTTCTTACGAGCAGTACTTC. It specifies CASSQLAGVSYEQYF.

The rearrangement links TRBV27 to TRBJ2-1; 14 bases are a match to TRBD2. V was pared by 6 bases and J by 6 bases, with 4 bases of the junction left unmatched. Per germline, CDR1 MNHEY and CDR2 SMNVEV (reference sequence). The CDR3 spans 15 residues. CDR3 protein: CASRPGLAGVNEQFF. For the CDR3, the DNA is TGTGCCAGCAGACCGGGACTAGCGGGAGTCAATGAGCAGTTCTTC.

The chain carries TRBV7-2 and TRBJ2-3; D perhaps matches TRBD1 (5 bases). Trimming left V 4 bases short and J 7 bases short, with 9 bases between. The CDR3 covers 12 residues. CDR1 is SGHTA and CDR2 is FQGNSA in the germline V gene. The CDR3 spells CASSSQVYTQYF. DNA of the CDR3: TGTGCCAGCAGCTCACAGGTGTATACGCAGTATTTT.

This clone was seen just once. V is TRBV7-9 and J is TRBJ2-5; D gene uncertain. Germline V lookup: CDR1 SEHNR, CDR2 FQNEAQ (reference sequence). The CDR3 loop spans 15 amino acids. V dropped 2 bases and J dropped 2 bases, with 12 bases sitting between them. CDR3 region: CASSLWQVTQETQYF. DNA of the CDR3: TGTGCCAGCAGCTTATGGCAGGTCACTCAAGAGACCCAGTACTTC.

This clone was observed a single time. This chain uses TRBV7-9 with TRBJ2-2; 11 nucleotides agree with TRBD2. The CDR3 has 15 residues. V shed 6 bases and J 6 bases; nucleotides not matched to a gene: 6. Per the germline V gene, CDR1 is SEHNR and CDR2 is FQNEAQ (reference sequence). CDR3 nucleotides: TGTGCCAGCAGGCTTACGGGACTAGCGGCCGGGGAGCTGTTTTTT. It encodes CASRLTGLAAGELFF.

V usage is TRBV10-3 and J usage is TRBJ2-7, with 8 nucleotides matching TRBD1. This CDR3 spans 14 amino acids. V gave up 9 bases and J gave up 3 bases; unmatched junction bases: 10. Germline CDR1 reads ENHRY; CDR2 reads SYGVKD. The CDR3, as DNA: TGTGCCATGAAGATAGGACAGGGCGACTACGAGCAGTACTTC. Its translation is CAMKIGQGDYEQYF.

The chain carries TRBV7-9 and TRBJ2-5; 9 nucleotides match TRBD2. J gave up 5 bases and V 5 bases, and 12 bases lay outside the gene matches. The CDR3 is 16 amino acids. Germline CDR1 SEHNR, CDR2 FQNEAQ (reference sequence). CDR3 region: CASSPPWREGLETQYF. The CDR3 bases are TGTGCCAGCAGCCCCCCCTGGCGGGAGGGCCTGGAGACCCAGTACTTC.

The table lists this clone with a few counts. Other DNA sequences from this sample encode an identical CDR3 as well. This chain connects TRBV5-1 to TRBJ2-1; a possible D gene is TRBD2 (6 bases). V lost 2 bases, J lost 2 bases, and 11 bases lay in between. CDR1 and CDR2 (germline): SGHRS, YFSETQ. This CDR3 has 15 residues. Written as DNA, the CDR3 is TGCGCCAGCAGCTTTTCGGGGACTCCCTACAATGAGCAGTTCTTC. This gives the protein CASSFSGTPYNEQFF. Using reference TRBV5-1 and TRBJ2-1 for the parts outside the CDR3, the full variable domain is KAGVTQTPRYLIKTRGQQVTLSCSPISGHRSVSWYQQTPGQGLQFLFEYFSETQRNKGNFPGRFSGRQFSNSRSEMNVSTLELGDSALYLCASSFSGTPYNEQFFGPGTRLTVL.

The CDR3 is CASSQDFSRPPYEQYF. CDR3 bases: TGTGCCAGCAGCCAAGATTTTAGCAGACCACCCTACGAGCAGTACTTC. V is TRBV4-2 and J is TRBJ2-7; D gene ambiguous. The CDR3 has 16 residues. The germline V gene has CDR1 LGHNA and CDR2 YNFKEQ. The ends were cut back, 0 bases at V and 2 bases at J, with 14 bases in the middle.

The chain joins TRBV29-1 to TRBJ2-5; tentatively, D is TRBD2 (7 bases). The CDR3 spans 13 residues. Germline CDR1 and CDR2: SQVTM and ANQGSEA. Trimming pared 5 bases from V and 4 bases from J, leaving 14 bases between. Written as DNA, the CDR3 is TGCAGCGTTCGAGGGGGGGGCGGAGAGACCCAGTACTTC. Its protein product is CSVRGGGGETQYF.

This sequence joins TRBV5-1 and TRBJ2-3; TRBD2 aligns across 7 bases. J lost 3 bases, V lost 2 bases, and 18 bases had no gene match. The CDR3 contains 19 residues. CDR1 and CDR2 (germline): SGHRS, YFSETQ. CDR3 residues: CASSFAPSDTLSGTDTQYF. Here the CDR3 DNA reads TGCGCCAGCAGCTTTGCTCCTAGCGATACTCTTAGCGGGACAGATACGCAGTATTTT.